These 20 T cell receptor beta chains share one sample of origin, sequenced in a study of prognosis after radiotherapy for stage I lung cancer. From genomic DNA, TCR beta CDR3 was amplified by two-round multiplex PCR. Each TRBV and TRBJ gene had its own primer in the first PCR round. Using its own MiXCR run on the multiplex PCR reads, TCRdb lists one record per CDR3 protein. The data show about 14,000 distinct CDR3 sequences, 25% to 35% seen once. This sample comprised PBMCs, obtained before or after stereotactic body radiation therapy (not recorded which). The receptors were sampled from a donor over 45 with non-small cell lung cancer.

This clonotype was seen at least ten times. Since a much larger clone is just one base distant, this may be a read error. The rearrangement joins TRBV6-1 to TRBJ2-7; D tentatively fits TRBD1 or TRBD2 (5 bases each). Germline V gene sequence: CDR1 MNHNS, CDR2 SASEGT. The CDR3 has 14 amino acids. V was shortened by 2 bases and J by 2 bases, with 10 bases between the two germline ends. This CDR3 is CASSEIGATYEQYF. CDR3 nucleotide sequence: TGTGCCAGCAGTGAAATCGGGGCGACCTACGAGCAGTACTTC.

In its sample, this clonotype was seen many times. The rearrangement uses TRBV20-1 and TRBJ1-3; D gene unclear. The CDR3 extends over 14 amino acids. Germline CDR1 reads DFQATT; CDR2 reads SNEGSKA (reference sequence). Trimming cost V 4 bases and J 4 bases, with 14 bases left between them. This chain's CDR3 is CSATTTIQGNTIYF. The CDR3 coding sequence is TGCAGTGCTACCACTACGATACAGGGAAACACCATATATTTT.

This chain joins TRBV24-1 and TRBJ2-1; no reliable D call. The CDR3 is 16 residues long. V was trimmed by 4 bases and J by 5 bases, leaving 17 bases between them. The V gene's germline CDR1 is KGHDR and CDR2 SFDVKD. CDR3 DNA sequence: TGTGCCACCAGTGACCCTGGTGGTAGTGTAGACAATGAGCAGTTCTTC. It is translated as CATSDPGGSVDNEQFF.

Judged by abundance, this clonotype is medium-sized (0.01 to 0.1%). The chain has TRBV27 and TRBJ2-7; TRBD1 matches at 10 bases. Germline V gene lookup returns CDR1 MNHEY and CDR2 SMNVEV (reference sequence). After removal of 6 bases from V and 2 bases from J, the junction contained 7 bases not matched to a gene. This CDR3 comprises 15 residues. The chain's CDR3 is CASRGAGTGAYEQYF. CDR3 coding DNA: TGTGCCAGCAGGGGCGCCGGGACAGGGGCCTACGAGCAGTACTTC.

Concerning this clonotype: A far larger clone is a single base away, which makes a read error likely. The chain employs TRBV7-9 and TRBJ2-2; TRBD1 or TRBD2 may be the D gene (6 bases each). CDR1 is SEHNR, CDR2 FQNEAQ, per germline (reference sequence). With 8 bases removed from V and 4 bases from J, the gap between germline ends came to 14 bases. This CDR3 has 14 residues. This chain's CDR3 is CASRGGICTGELFF. In nucleotides, the CDR3 is TGTGCCAGCCGAGGGGGGATATGCACCGGGGAGCTGTTTTTT.

This clonotype was seen repeatedly, ten times or more. This sequence joins TRBV15 and TRBJ1-2, with 8 bases that match TRBD1. The CDR3 runs 14 residues. The J segment lost 8 bases and the V segment lost 5 bases, leaving 10 bases of the junction unmatched. Germline V gene lookup returns CDR1 LNHNV and CDR2 YYDKDF (reference sequence). The CDR3 region is CATSLDRGVVGYTF. The CDR3 coding sequence is TGTGCCACCAGCCTAGACAGGGGAGTCGTCGGCTACACCTTC.

Remarks on this clonotype: This may arise from a read error, as a much more abundant clone is one base away. V is TRBV29-1 and J is TRBJ2-2, with D perhaps matching TRBD1 (6 bases). This CDR3 is 13 amino acids long. CDR1 is SQVTM and CDR2 is ANQGSEA in the germline V gene. DNA for the CDR3: TGCAGCGTTGGACAGGCTTCCACCGGGGAGCCGTTTTTT. It yields the protein CSVGQASTGEPFF.

This clonotype is medium-sized (0.01 to 0.1%) in the sample. CDR3 sequence (DNA): TGCGCCAGCAGTCTCGGGGGAAATGAGCAGTTCTTC. Translated, it gives CASSLGGNEQFF. The chain carries TRBV4-1 and TRBJ2-1; maybe TRBD2 (6 bases). The V and J ends lost 6 bases and 7 bases respectively, with 10 bases between them. In germline, CDR1 is MGHRA, CDR2 YSYEKL. This CDR3 comprises 12 residues.

This clonotype was counted at least ten times. This sequence joins TRBV9 and TRBJ2-3, with TRBD2 matching over 9 bases. V shed 2 bases, J shed 0 bases, and the junction held 7 bases outside the gene matches. From germline, CDR1 is SGDLS and CDR2 YYNGEE. The CDR3 runs to 17 residues. The chain's CDR3 is CASSVSSSGTSTDTQYF. DNA of the CDR3: TGTGCCAGCAGCGTTAGTTCTAGCGGGACTAGCACAGATACGCAGTATTTT.

This clonotype appeared many times. This chain links TRBV2 with TRBJ2-2; no clear D gene. The germline gives CDR1 SNHLY, CDR2 FYNNEI. V was cut by 6 bases and J by 7 bases, with 9 bases left in between. The CDR3 contains 12 residues. The CDR3 region has the DNA TGTGCCAGCAGGCGGCCAGTCGGGGAGCTGTTTTTT. Its translation is CASRRPVGELFF.

This clonotype has only a few counts. A far larger clone is only one base removed, so a read error is likely. The chain joins TRBV6-9 to TRBJ2-1, with 8 positions matching TRBD2. This CDR3 has 15 amino acids. CDR1 is MNHGY, CDR2 SVAAGI, per germline. The J segment lost 11 bases and the V segment lost 3 bases, leaving 12 bases of the junction unmatched. DNA for the CDR3: TGTGCCAGCAGTTACTCGAACAACCGGGAGGGGCAGCAGTTCTTC. This translates into CASSYSNNREGQQFF.

This clonotype came up many times. The chain recombines TRBV2 with TRBJ2-3; D unresolved. Germline V gene lookup returns CDR1 SNHLY and CDR2 FYNNEI. V was cut by 3 bases and J by 2 bases, with 6 bases left in between. This CDR3 region has 13 residues. CDR3 sequence: CASSDTATDTQYF. In DNA form, the CDR3 reads TGTGCCAGCAGTGACACGGCCACAGATACGCAGTATTTT. The full variable domain, completed using reference TRBV2 and TRBJ2-3, is EPEVTQTPSHQVTQMGQEVILRCVPISNHLYFYWYRQILGQKVEFLVSFYNNEISEKSEIFDDQFSVERPDGSNFTLKIRSTKLEDSAMYFCASSDTATDTQYFGPGTRLTVL.

V usage is TRBV6-1 and J usage is TRBJ2-1; D is perhaps TRBD1 (5 bases). The CDR3 has 14 amino acids. With 9 bases removed from V and 8 bases from J, the gap between germline ends came to 20 bases. CDR1 and CDR2 from the germline V gene are MNHNS and SASEGT. The CDR3 DNA is TGTGCCAGTAGTCCCATGGGGCTATCGGATGAGCAGTTCTTC. Its protein product is CASSPMGLSDEQFF.

This clonotype is labeled medium-sized (0.01 to 0.1%). V gene TRBV5-1 combines with J gene TRBJ1-2, with D hard to call. This CDR3 region has 12 residues. From germline, CDR1 is SGHRS and CDR2 YFSETQ. V was trimmed by 4 bases and J by 8 bases, leaving 12 bases between them. This CDR3 reads CASSADSPGYTF. The CDR3 DNA sequence: TGCGCCAGCAGCGCGGACTCACCGGGCTACACCTTC. Full variable domain (outside the CDR3, taken from reference TRBV5-1 and TRBJ1-2): KAGVTQTPRYLIKTRGQQVTLSCSPISGHRSVSWYQQTPGQGLQFLFEYFSETQRNKGNFPGRFSGRQFSNSRSEMNVSTLELGDSALYLCASSADSPGYTFGSGTRLTVV.

This clonotype has ten or more counts. This chain joins TRBV18 and TRBJ1-6; perhaps TRBD1 as D (5 bases). CDR1 is KGHSH, CDR2 LQKENI, per germline. This CDR3 is 14 amino acids long. V lost 4 bases and J 8 bases, leaving 12 bases between the germline ends. CDR3 DNA sequence: TGTGCCAGCTCACACCGGGACCCGGATTCACCCCTCCACTTT. Protein product: CASSHRDPDSPLHF.

This clonotype was detected ten times or more. The chain joins TRBV27 to TRBJ2-5, with 8 bases identical to TRBD1. V was pared by 5 bases and J by 5 bases, with 4 bases of the junction left unmatched. Germline CDR1 MNHEY, CDR2 SMNVEV (reference sequence). The CDR3 has 13 residues. CDR3 DNA: TGTGCCAGCAGTGCGGACAGGGCGGAGACCCAGTACTTC. It codes for CASSADRAETQYF.

Turning to this clonotype: Relative to the germline gene, one junction end is altered; a read error may explain this. The genes are TRBV13 and TRBJ2-1; 9 nucleotides align to TRBD1. Germline lookup yields CDR1 PRHDT and CDR2 FYEKMQ (reference sequence). This CDR3 has 15 residues. The CDR3 DNA is TGTGCCAGCGGCTCGACAGGGGGTGGGGACAATGGGCAGTTCTTC. Protein sequence: CASGSTGGGDNGQFF. Looking up the rest from reference TRBV13 and TRBJ2-1 gives the full variable domain: AAGVIQSPRHLIKEKRETATLKCYPIPRHDTVYWYQQGPGQDPQFLISFYEKMQSDKGSIPDRFSAQQFSDYHSELNMSSLELGDSALYFCASGSTGGGDNGQFFGPGTRLTVL.

This clonotype was counted many times. This sequence joins TRBV6-1 and TRBJ2-2; tentatively, D is TRBD1 (6 bases). Germline values: CDR1 MNHNS, CDR2 SASEGT. The CDR3 sequence is 15 residues long. Deletions cut 6 bases from V and 0 bases from J, with 11 bases between. CDR3 bases: TGTGCCAGCAGCCAAAACAGGGCGAACACCGGGGAGCTGTTTTTT. Protein sequence: CASSQNRANTGELFF.

This clonotype was seen repeatedly, ten times or more. The chain is built from TRBV2 and TRBJ1-3, with TRBD1 as a possible D gene (6 bases). The CDR3 has 14 residues. V was trimmed by 6 bases and J by 2 bases, leaving 11 bases between them. Per germline, CDR1 SNHLY and CDR2 FYNNEI. CDR3 sequence (DNA): TGTGCCAGCAGACCCCAGGGGCCTGGAAACACCATATATTTT. Residues: CASRPQGPGNTIYF.

This clonotype is deemed medium-sized. This chain joins TRBV5-1 and TRBJ2-1; D gene unclear. Germline V CDR1 and CDR2: SGHRS, YFSETQ. V was trimmed by 0 bases and J by 6 bases, leaving 7 bases between them. The CDR3 is 13 residues long. The CDR3 coding sequence is TGCGCCAGCAGCTTGGTAGGAAGCAATGAGCAGTTCTTC. Translating it yields CASSLVGSNEQFF.